These 5 T cell receptor beta chains were sequenced from one sample in a study of identifying expanded T cells in peripheral blood. Using immunoSEQ multiplex PCR, the repertoire was profiled, and TCRdb retains in-frame clones only, with some absent. The profile shows tens of thousands of clones, roughly 80% of them singletons. The sample comprised blood. These receptors all come from a person aged 18 to 69 in good health.

V usage is TRBV18 and J usage is TRBJ1-3; D unclear. The CDR3 loop spans 15 amino acids. Germline V lookup: CDR1 KGHSH, CDR2 LQKENI. The ends were cut back, 3 bases at V and 0 bases at J, with 9 bases in the middle. The CDR3 region is CASSPMDPSGNTIYF. For the CDR3, the DNA is TGTGCCAGCTCACCCATGGATCCCTCTGGAAACACCATATATTTT.

The V and J genes are TRBV4-2 and TRBJ1-1; TRBD1 might be the D (6 bases). Between the trimmed V and J ends, which lost 3 bases and 4 bases, there was a span of 12 bases. The CDR3 spans 14 residues. From germline, CDR1 is LGHNA and CDR2 YNFKEQ. Written as DNA, the CDR3 is TGTGCCAGCAGCCAGTCCAGGGGTTTCACTGAAGCTTTCTTT. It is translated as CASSQSRGFTEAFF.

J is TRBJ2-2 and V is TRBV7-9, with 10 bases that match TRBD2. The CDR3 totals 16 residues. V lost 8 bases, J lost 3 bases, and 9 bases stayed unmatched. CDR1 and CDR2 from the germline V gene are SEHNR and FQNEAQ (reference sequence). CDR3 amino acids: CASVDGLAVHTGELFF. The CDR3 DNA is TGTGCCAGCGTAGATGGACTAGCGGTTCACACCGGGGAGCTGTTTTTT.

The chain combines TRBV4-3 with TRBJ1-3; D is ambiguous. V lost 0 bases, J lost 0 bases, and 9 bases lay in between. The CDR3 spans 16 residues. Germline V lookup: CDR1 LGHNA, CDR2 YSLEER. The CDR3 nucleotides read TGCGCCAGCAGCCAAGATTCCGGGCTCTCTGGAAACACCATATATTTT. Translating gives CASSQDSGLSGNTIYF.

This rearrangement joins TRBV5-5 to TRBJ1-5; tentatively, D is TRBD1 (5 bases). The CDR3 runs 12 residues. V lost 4 bases and J 5 bases, leaving 7 bases between the germline ends. Germline loops: CDR1 SGHKS, CDR2 YYEKEE (reference sequence). CDR3 nucleotide sequence: TGTGCCAGCAGCCCCAGGGATCAGCCCCAGCATTTT. Its protein product is CASSPRDQPQHF.